Presented here are 27 T cell receptor beta chains from one specimen sequenced in a study of blood T cell repertoires in COVID-19. Generated by immunoSEQ multiplex PCR, the TCRdb table keeps only in-frame clones and is missing some. The table shows 45,000 to 65,000 clones, with around 92% occurring only once. Sequenced input: peripheral blood. The receptors shown here come from a human donor in a cohort sampled during active COVID-19.

J is TRBJ2-7 and V is TRBV7-2, with 12 bases aligning to TRBD2. This CDR3 region has 18 residues. Trimming at V came to 2 bases and at J to 4 bases, leaving 12 bases not matched to a gene. Germline-derived CDR1 and CDR2 are SGHTA and FQGNSA. CDR3 coding DNA: TGTGCCAGCAGCTTACTAGTTGGGCTAGCGGGGGGGAAATACGAGCAGTACTTC. It codes for CASSLLVGLAGGKYEQYF.

The V call is TRBV20-1, the J call TRBJ2-7; a weak D match, TRBD2 (6 bases). Germline CDR1 reads DFQATT; CDR2 reads SNEGSKA (reference sequence). The germline V and J ends were trimmed by 3 bases and 5 bases, with 20 bases remaining between them. The CDR3 has 15 residues. The CDR3 sequence: CSASHRGGRGDEQYF. CDR3 nucleotides: TGCAGTGCTAGTCATCGGGGAGGTAGGGGCGACGAGCAGTACTTC.

The chain employs TRBV23-1 and TRBJ1-5; tentatively, D is TRBD1 (6 bases). TRBV23-1 is designated an ORF whose function remains uncertain. V lost 3 bases to trimming and J lost 7 bases, with 16 bases between them. There are 15 residues in the CDR3. The CDR3 sequence is CASSQTNRELQPQHF. In DNA, the CDR3 is TGCGCCAGCAGTCAGACCAACAGGGAACTCCAGCCCCAGCATTTT.

This clone was counted only a few times. This chain uses TRBV9 with TRBJ1-2; D is unclear. Per germline, CDR1 SGDLS and CDR2 YYNGEE. Trimming took off 3 bases at V and 6 bases at J, with 15 bases between the two ends. The CDR3 length is 14 residues. The CDR3 DNA follows: TGTGCCAGCAGCGCCTCGTATCCTCGGGATGGCTACACCTTC. It yields the protein CASSASYPRDGYTF.

The chain joins TRBV7-2 to TRBJ1-4; 8 bases are a match to TRBD1. V was clipped by 3 bases and J by 6 bases; unmatched bases: 9. The CDR3 length is 16 residues. From germline, CDR1 is SGHTA and CDR2 FQGNSA. CDR3 sequence (DNA): TGTGCCAGCAGCTTGGTCGGGACAGGTGATTATGAAAAACTGTTTTTT. It translates to CASSLVGTGDYEKLFF.

This clone was recorded a few times. CDR3 sequence reads: CASSFRDTNEKLFF. CDR3 sequence (DNA): TGTGCCAGCAGTTTCAGGGATACTAATGAAAAACTGTTTTTT. This chain connects TRBV6-6 to TRBJ1-4, with D possibly being TRBD1 (5 bases). This CDR3 has 14 amino acids. The germline gives CDR1 MNHNY, CDR2 SVGAGI (reference sequence). Trimming took 4 bases from V and 2 from J, leaving 8 bases between them.

There are a few counts of this clone. The chain carries TRBV7-9 and TRBJ2-2, with D possibly TRBD1 on 6 matching bases. Per the germline V gene, CDR1 is SEHNR and CDR2 is FQNEAQ (reference sequence). The CDR3 runs 15 residues. Trimming cost V 4 bases and J 0 bases, with 9 bases left between them. The chain's CDR3 is CASSSGHANTGELFF. The CDR3 DNA sequence: TGTGCCAGCAGCTCGGGACACGCGAACACCGGGGAGCTGTTTTTT.

The chain employs TRBV7-9 and TRBJ1-2; D is unresolved. Germline loops: CDR1 SEHNR, CDR2 FQNEAQ (reference sequence). The CDR3 loop spans 15 amino acids. The V end was cut by 2 bases, the J end by 2 bases, with 12 bases between. Here the CDR3 reads CASSLSSGVNYGYTF. The CDR3 DNA is TGTGCCAGCAGCTTATCTTCCGGGGTGAACTATGGCTACACCTTC. Complete variable domain (other parts from reference TRBV7-9 and TRBJ1-2): DTGVSQNPRHKITKRGQNVTFRCDPISEHNRLYWYRQTLGQGPEFLTYFQNEAQLEKSRLLSDRFSAERPKGSFSTLEIQRTEQGDSAMYLCASSLSSGVNYGYTFGSGTRLTVV.

This chain uses TRBV3-1 (or the pseudogene TRBV3-2) with TRBJ1-5; tentatively, D is TRBD1 (6 bases). The V end was cut by 5 bases, the J end by 3 bases, with 11 bases between. The CDR3 sequence is 14 residues long. Per germline, CDR1 LGHDT and CDR2 YNNKEL (reference sequence). CDR3 sequence: CASSGRTANQPQHF. In DNA, the CDR3 is TGTGCCAGCAGCGGCCGGACAGCCAATCAGCCCCAGCATTTT.

This rearrangement joins TRBV28 to TRBJ2-7; 9 bases line up with TRBD1. The CDR3 sequence is 14 residues long. CDR1 is MDHEN and CDR2 is SYDVKM in the germline V gene. The V gene end was trimmed by 5 bases and the J gene end by 5 bases; junction bases not matched to a gene: 7. CDR3 loop: CASSLLGDRDEQYF. Here the CDR3 DNA reads TGTGCCAGCAGTCTGCTAGGGGACAGGGACGAGCAGTACTTC.

This chain joins TRBV10-3 and TRBJ1-5; a weak D match, TRBD1 (6 bases). The CDR3 runs 14 residues. Looked up from germline, CDR1 is ENHRY and CDR2 is SYGVKD. V lost 4 bases to trimming and J lost 2 bases, with 9 bases between them. CDR3 amino acids: CAISAGVGNQPQHF. The CDR3, as DNA: TGTGCCATCAGTGCAGGGGTGGGCAATCAGCCCCAGCATTTT.

V gene TRBV28 combines with J gene TRBJ1-4, with TRBD1 as a possible D gene (6 bases). The CDR3 consists of 16 residues. CDR1 and CDR2 from the germline V gene are MDHEN and SYDVKM. The V gene lost 7 bases and the J gene lost 7 bases, with 22 bases spanning the gap. The DNA of the CDR3 is TGTGCCAGCACCGAGGGGATACAGGGTGTTCGTGAAAAACTGTTTTTT. Translating gives CASTEGIQGVREKLFF.

The DNA for the CDR3 is TGCGCCAGCAAAACGAGACTAAGCGAGGGAGAGACCCAGTACTTC. Its translation is CASKTRLSEGETQYF. The rearrangement uses TRBV5-1 and TRBJ2-5; D may be TRBD2 (5 bases). The CDR3 length is 15 residues. The ends were cut back, 6 bases at V and 4 bases at J, with 19 bases in the middle. Looked up from germline, CDR1 is SGHRS and CDR2 is YFSETQ.

This rearrangement joins TRBV7-9 to TRBJ1-1; D gene ambiguous. Trimming left V 1 base short and J 1 base short, with 10 bases between. Germline CDR1 SEHNR, CDR2 FQNEAQ (reference sequence). CDR3 size: 15 residues. The CDR3 sequence: CASSLVSLANTEAFF. The CDR3, as DNA: TGTGCCAGCAGCTTAGTCTCTTTGGCGAACACTGAAGCTTTCTTT.

The chain is built from TRBV5-4 and TRBJ2-7; 9 nucleotides match TRBD2. After removal of 7 bases from V and 7 bases from J, the junction contained 15 bases not matched to a gene. The germline CDR1 and CDR2 sequences are SGHNT and YYREEE (reference sequence). This CDR3 region has 15 residues. CDR3 DNA sequence: TGTGCCAGCGGGCCCCTAGCGGGGACCCCTTTAGAGCAGTACTTC. Encoded protein: CASGPLAGTPLEQYF. Looking up the rest from reference TRBV5-4 and TRBJ2-7 gives the full variable domain: ETGVTQSPTHLIKTRGQQVTLRCSSQSGHNTVSWYQQALGQGPQFIFQYYREEENGRGNFPPRFSGLQFPNYSSELNVNALELDDSALYLCASGPLAGTPLEQYFGPGTRLTVT.

The V gene is TRBV19, the J gene TRBJ1-2; possibly TRBD1 for D (5 bases). The CDR3 length is 17 residues. V was cut by 3 bases and J by 0 bases, with 17 bases left in between. Germline values: CDR1 LNHDA, CDR2 SQIVND (reference sequence). The CDR3 DNA reads TGTGCCAGTAGTATCCCACTCCGGGACTCATCTAACTATGGCTACACCTTC. Its protein is CASSIPLRDSSNYGYTF.

This clone was seen a few times. The chain combines TRBV7-9 with TRBJ1-2; D gene ambiguous. The germline CDR1 and CDR2 sequences are SEHNR and FQNEAQ (reference sequence). This CDR3 is built from 11 residues. Trimming removed 3 bases at V and 4 bases at J, with 3 bases between. In nucleotides, the CDR3 is TGTGCCAGCAGCTTCTCCTATGGCTACACCTTC. This translates into CASSFSYGYTF.

The genes are TRBV9 and TRBJ2-5; 11 bases agree with TRBD2. J gave up 4 bases and V 1 base, and 6 bases lay outside the gene matches. Germline-derived CDR1 and CDR2 are SGDLS and YYNGEE. The CDR3 length is 16 residues. The CDR3 reads CASSVSPTSGGETQYF. Here the CDR3 DNA reads TGTGCCAGCAGCGTAAGCCCCACTAGCGGGGGAGAGACCCAGTACTTC.

This rearrangement joins TRBV5-4 to TRBJ2-1, with TRBD2 as a possible D gene (7 bases). Deletions cut 0 bases from V and 1 base from J, with 20 bases between. The CDR3 is 19 amino acids. Germline assignment: CDR1 SGHNT and CDR2 YYREEE (reference sequence). CDR3 nucleotides: TGTGCCAGCAGCTTGGGGGGGGGCCGGATCTCGGGATCCTACAATGAGCAGTTCTTC. Translating gives CASSLGGGRISGSYNEQFF.

CDR3 in amino acids: CASSLSGLRKYGYTF. CDR3 sequence (DNA): TGTGCCAGCAGCTTATCAGGTCTCCGGAAGTATGGCTACACCTTC. The V call is TRBV7-9, the J call TRBJ1-2; D gene uncertain. Germline V gene sequence: CDR1 SEHNR, CDR2 FQNEAQ (reference sequence). Trimming removed 2 bases at V and 5 bases at J, with 15 bases between. CDR3 length: 15 residues.

This rearrangement joins TRBV4-1 to TRBJ2-1; 9 positions match TRBD1. Trimming at V came to 2 bases and at J to 8 bases, leaving 4 bases not matched to a gene. In germline, CDR1 is MGHRA, CDR2 YSYEKL. The CDR3 length is 14 residues. The CDR3 sequence is CASSQPGQGYEQFF. DNA of the CDR3: TGCGCCAGCAGCCAACCGGGACAGGGATATGAGCAGTTCTTC.

This sequence joins TRBV4-3 and TRBJ1-6; D not resolved. In germline, CDR1 is LGHNA, CDR2 YSLEER. V was shortened by 0 bases and J by 13 bases, with 10 bases between the two germline ends. The CDR3 runs 13 residues. For the CDR3, the DNA is TGCGCCAGCAGCCAAGAAGAGTATCGGCCCCTCCACTTT. It codes for CASSQEEYRPLHF.

J is TRBJ2-7 and V is TRBV4-1; 9 positions agree with TRBD1. Germline values: CDR1 MGHRA, CDR2 YSYEKL. The CDR3 runs to 17 residues. V dropped 3 bases and J dropped 2; count of bases not matched to a gene: 11. CDR3 in DNA: TGCGCCAGCAGCCACCAGCCGGGGACAGGGATGACCTACGAGCAGTACTTC. This encodes CASSHQPGTGMTYEQYF.

V usage is TRBV24-1 and J usage is TRBJ2-3, with 8 positions matching TRBD2. J lost 4 bases, V lost 3 bases, and 8 bases had no gene match. CDR1 and CDR2 (germline): KGHDR, SFDVKD. The CDR3 has 16 residues. The CDR3 here is CATSDPQREYADTQYF. As DNA, the CDR3 is TGTGCCACCAGTGATCCCCAGCGGGAGTACGCAGATACGCAGTATTTT.

The chain has TRBV19 and TRBJ1-1; D is unclear. Germline V gene data show CDR1 as LNHDA and CDR2 as SQIVND (reference sequence). V was pared by 2 bases and J by 0 bases, with 7 bases between. The CDR3 extends over 14 amino acids. CDR3 sequence: CASSILGMNTEAFF. DNA for the CDR3: TGTGCCAGTAGTATACTCGGGATGAACACTGAAGCTTTCTTT. The full variable domain, in which reference TRBV19 and TRBJ1-1 provide the parts outside the CDR3, is DGGITQSPKYLFRKEGQNVTLSCEQNLNHDAMYWYRQDPGQGLRLIYYSQIVNDFQKGDIAEGYSVSREKKESFPLTVTSAQKNPTAFYLCASSILGMNTEAFFGQGTRLTVV.

This chain uses TRBV18 with TRBJ2-5, with 9 bases fitting TRBD1. The germline CDR1 and CDR2 sequences are KGHSH and LQKENI. V gave up 0 bases and J gave up 1 base; unmatched junction bases: 0. The CDR3 runs to 15 residues. The CDR3 region has the DNA TGTGCCAGCTCACCACCGGGACAGGGCCAAGAGACCCAGTACTTC. Translated, it gives CASSPPGQGQETQYF.

In its sample, this clone was seen once. J is TRBJ2-7 and V is TRBV18, with D perhaps TRBD1 (6 bases). CDR3 length equals 18 residues. The V and J ends lost 2 bases and 3 bases respectively, with 23 bases between them. The V gene's germline CDR1 is KGHSH and CDR2 LQKENI. The DNA for the CDR3 is TGTGCCAGCTCACCAAGTACAGGGTTGGGATTCGACGACTACGAGCAGTACTTC. Translation: CASSPSTGLGFDDYEQYF. Full variable domain (outside the CDR3, taken from reference TRBV18 and TRBJ2-7): NAGVMQNPRHLVRRRGQEARLRCSPMKGHSHVYWYRQLPEEGLKFMVYLQKENIIDESGMPKERFSAEFPKEGPSILRIQQVVRGDSAAYFCASSPSTGLGFDDYEQYFGPGTRLTVT.